This TCR beta chain was profiled in a study of cytomegalovirus exposure and HLA in healthy donors. Looking at the study overall: Inside one of the first data releases sat about 85 million unique TCRs taken from HLA-typed donors.

This clone was seen a single time. Its specificity is not known. Vbeta (60) and Jbeta (13) primers were used in the PCR. TCRdb's copy holds only in-frame clones and misses some; the assay was immunoSEQ multiplex PCR. The sample includes 150,000 to 200,000 clones, 84% of them seen just once. The CDR3 contains 14 residues. Trimming removed 0 bases at V and 4 bases at J, with 8 bases between. Per the germline V gene, CDR1 is SGHDT and CDR2 is YYEEEE. Whole-study results and caveats: Fewer N-insertions than the roughly 630-donor mean were reportedly shown by an Asian-associated ancestry cluster in a later analysis. Reports credit the classifier with highly specific, highly sensitive diagnosis of cytomegalovirus status.

J is TRBJ2-1 and V is TRBV5-6; possibly TRBD1 for D (5 bases). The TCR sequence derives from a girl under 18 in good health and CMV-seropositive. Material for sequencing was PBMCs. The CDR3 DNA sequence: TGTGCCAGCAGCTTGGCGGCAGGGTACAATGAGCAGTTCTTC. Translation gives CASSLAAGYNEQFF.